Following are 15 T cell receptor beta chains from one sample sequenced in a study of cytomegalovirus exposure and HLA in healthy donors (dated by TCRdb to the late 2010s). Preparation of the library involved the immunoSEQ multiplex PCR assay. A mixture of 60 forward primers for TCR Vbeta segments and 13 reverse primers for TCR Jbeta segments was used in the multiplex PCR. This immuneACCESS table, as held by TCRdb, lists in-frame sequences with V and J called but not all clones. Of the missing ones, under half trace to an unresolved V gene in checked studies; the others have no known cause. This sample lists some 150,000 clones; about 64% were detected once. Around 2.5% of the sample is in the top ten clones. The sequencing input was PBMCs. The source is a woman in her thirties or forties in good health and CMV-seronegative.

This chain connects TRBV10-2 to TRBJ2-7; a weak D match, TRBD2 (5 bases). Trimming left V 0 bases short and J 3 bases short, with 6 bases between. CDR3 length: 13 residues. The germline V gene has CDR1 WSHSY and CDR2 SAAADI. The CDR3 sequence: CASSESTNYEQYF. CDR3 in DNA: TGCGCCAGCAGTGAGTCGACTAACTACGAGCAGTACTTC.

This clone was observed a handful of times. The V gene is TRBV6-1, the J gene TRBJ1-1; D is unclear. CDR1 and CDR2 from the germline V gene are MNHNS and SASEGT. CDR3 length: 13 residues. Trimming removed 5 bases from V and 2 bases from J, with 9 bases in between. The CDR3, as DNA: TGTGCCAGCAGTATAGATTCTAACACTGAAGCTTTCTTT. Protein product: CASSIDSNTEAFF.

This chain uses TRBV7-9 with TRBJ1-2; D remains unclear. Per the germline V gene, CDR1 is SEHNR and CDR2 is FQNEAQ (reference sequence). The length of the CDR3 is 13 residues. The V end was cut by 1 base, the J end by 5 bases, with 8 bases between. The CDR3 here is CASSLDPLYGYTF. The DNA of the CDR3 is TGTGCCAGCAGCTTAGATCCGCTATATGGCTACACCTTC.

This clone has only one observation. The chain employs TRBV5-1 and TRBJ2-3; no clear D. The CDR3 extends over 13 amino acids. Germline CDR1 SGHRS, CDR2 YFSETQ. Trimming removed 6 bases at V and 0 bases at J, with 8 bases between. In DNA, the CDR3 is TGCGCCAGCACAGGTACTAGCACAGATACGCAGTATTTT. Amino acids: CASTGTSTDTQYF.

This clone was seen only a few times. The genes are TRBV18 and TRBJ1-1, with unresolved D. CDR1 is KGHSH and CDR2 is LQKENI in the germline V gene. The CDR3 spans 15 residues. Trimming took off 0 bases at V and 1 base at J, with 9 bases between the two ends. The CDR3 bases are TGTGCCAGCTCACCACCGGTGGCAGGGAACACTGAAGCTTTCTTT. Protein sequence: CASSPPVAGNTEAFF. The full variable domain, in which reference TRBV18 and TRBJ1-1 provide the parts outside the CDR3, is NAGVMQNPRHLVRRRGQEARLRCSPMKGHSHVYWYRQLPEEGLKFMVYLQKENIIDESGMPKERFSAEFPKEGPSILRIQQVVRGDSAAYFCASSPPVAGNTEAFFGQGTRLTVV.

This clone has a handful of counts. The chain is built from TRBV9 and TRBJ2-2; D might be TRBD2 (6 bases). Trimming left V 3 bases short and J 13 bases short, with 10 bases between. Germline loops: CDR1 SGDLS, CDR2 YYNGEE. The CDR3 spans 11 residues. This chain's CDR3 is CASSGGDGLFF. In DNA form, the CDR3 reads TGTGCCAGCAGCGGGGGGGACGGGCTGTTTTTT.

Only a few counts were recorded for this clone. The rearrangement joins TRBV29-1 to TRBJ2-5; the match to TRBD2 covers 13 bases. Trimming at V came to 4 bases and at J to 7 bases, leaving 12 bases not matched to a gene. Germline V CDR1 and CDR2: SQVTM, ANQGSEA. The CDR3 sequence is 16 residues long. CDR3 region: CSVGGTSGARDATQYF. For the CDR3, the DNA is TGCAGCGTTGGCGGGACTAGCGGGGCCAGAGACGCGACCCAGTACTTC.

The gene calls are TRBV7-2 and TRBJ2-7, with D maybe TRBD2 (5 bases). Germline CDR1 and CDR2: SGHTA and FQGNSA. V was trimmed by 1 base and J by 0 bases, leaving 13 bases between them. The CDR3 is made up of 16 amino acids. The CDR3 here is CASSLGRTSTSYEQYF. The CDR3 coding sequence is TGTGCCAGCAGCTTAGGTCGGACTTCTACCTCCTACGAGCAGTACTTC.

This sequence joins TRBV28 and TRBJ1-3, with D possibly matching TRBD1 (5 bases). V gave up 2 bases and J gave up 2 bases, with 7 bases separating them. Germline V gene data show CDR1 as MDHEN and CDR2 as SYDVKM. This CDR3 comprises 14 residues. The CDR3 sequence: CASSLRGAGNTIYF. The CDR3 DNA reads TGTGCCAGCAGTTTACGGGGGGCTGGAAACACCATATATTTT.

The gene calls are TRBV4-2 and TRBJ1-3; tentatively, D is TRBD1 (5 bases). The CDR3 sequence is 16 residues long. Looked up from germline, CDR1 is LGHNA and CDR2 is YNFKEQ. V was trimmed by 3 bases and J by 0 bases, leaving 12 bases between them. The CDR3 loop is CASSQTTGSSGNTIYF. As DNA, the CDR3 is TGTGCCAGCAGCCAGACCACAGGCTCCTCTGGAAACACCATATATTTT.

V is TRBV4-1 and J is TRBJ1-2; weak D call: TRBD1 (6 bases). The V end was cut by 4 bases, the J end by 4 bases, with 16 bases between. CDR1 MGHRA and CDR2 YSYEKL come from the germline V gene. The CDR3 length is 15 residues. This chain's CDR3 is CASSLDLLDSYGYTF. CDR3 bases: TGCGCCAGCAGCCTCGACCTACTGGACAGCTATGGCTACACCTTC.

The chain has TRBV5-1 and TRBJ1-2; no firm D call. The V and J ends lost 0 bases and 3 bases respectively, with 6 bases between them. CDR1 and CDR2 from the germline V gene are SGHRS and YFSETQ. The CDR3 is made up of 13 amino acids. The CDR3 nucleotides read TGCGCCAGCAGCTTGGATGAGGACTATGGCTACACCTTC. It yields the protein CASSLDEDYGYTF.

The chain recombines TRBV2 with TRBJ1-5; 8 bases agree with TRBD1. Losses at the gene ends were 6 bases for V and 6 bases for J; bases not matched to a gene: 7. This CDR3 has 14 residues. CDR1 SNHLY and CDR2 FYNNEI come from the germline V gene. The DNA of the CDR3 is TGTGCCAGCAGGGGGGACAGGTTAGGTCAGCCCCAGCATTTT. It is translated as CASRGDRLGQPQHF.

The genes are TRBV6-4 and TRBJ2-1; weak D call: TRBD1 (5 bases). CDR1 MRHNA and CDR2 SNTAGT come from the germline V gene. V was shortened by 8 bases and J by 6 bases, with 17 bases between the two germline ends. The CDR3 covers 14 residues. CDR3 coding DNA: TGTGCCAGCCCCTGCTGCGCTAGGGGCAATGAGCAGTTCTTC. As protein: CASPCCARGNEQFF.

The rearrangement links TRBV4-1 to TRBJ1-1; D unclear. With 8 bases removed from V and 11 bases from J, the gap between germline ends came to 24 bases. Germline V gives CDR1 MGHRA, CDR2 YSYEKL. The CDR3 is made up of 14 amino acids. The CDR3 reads CASAPLVVGRSAFF. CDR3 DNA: TGCGCCAGCGCCCCCTTAGTAGTTGGTAGGAGTGCTTTCTTT.